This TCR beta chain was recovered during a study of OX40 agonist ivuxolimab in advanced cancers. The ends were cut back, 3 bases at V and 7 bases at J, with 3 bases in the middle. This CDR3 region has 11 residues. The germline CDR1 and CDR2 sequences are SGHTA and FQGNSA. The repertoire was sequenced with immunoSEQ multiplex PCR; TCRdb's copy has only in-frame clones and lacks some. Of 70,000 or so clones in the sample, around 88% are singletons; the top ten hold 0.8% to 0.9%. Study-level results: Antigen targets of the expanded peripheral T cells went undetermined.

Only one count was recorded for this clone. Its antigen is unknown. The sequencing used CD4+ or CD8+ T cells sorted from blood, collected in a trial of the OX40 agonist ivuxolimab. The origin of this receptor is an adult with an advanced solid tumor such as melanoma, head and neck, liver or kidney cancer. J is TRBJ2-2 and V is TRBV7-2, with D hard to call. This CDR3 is CASSLYGELFF. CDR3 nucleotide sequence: TGTGCCAGCAGCTTGTACGGGGAGCTGTTTTTT.